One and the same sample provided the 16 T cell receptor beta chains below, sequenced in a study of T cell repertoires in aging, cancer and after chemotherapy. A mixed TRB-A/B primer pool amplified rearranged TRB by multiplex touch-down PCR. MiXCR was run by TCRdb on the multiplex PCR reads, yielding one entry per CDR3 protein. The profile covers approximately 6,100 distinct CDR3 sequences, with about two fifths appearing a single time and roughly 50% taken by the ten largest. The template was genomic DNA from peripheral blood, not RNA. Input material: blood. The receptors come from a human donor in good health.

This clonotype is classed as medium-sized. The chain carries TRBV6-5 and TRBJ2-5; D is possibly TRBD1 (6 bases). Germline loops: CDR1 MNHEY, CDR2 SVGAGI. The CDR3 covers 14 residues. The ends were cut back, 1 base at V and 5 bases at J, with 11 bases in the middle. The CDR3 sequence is CASSYFGQGETQYF. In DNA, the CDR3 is TGTGCCAGCAGTTACTTCGGGCAGGGGGAGACCCAGTACTTC.

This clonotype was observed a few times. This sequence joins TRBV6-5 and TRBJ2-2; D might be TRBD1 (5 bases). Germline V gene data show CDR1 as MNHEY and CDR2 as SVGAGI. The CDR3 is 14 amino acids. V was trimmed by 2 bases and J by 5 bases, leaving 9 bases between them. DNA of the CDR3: TGTGCCAGCAGTTACGCAAGGGGAACCGGGGAGCTGTTTTTT. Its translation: CASSYARGTGELFF.

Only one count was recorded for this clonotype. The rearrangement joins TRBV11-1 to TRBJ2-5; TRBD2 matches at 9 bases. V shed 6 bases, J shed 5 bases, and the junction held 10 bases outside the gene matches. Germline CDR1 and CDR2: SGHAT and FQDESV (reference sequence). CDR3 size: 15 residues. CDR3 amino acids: CASSFGRGGLETQYF. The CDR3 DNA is TGTGCCAGCAGTTTCGGGCGGGGGGGCTTGGAGACCCAGTACTTC.

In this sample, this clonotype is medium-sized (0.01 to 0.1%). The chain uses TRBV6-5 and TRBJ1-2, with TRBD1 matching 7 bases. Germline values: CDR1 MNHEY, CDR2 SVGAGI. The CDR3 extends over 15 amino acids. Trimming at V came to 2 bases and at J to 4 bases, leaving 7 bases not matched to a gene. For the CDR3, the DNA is TGTGCCAGCAGTTACAGGGGGCAGGGGACCTATGGCTACACCTTC. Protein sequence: CASSYRGQGTYGYTF.

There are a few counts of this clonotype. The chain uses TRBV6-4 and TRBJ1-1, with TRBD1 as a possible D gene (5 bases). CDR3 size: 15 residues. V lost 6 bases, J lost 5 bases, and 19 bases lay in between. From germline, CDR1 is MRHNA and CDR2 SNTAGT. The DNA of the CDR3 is TGTGCCAGCAGCTCAGGGCACGCCGGGGAGACTGAAGCTTTCTTT. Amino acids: CASSSGHAGETEAFF.

CDR3 loop: CAISPTSGGVNIQYF. The CDR3 coding sequence is TGTGCCATCAGTCCGACTAGCGGGGGGGTAAACATTCAGTACTTC. The genes are TRBV10-3 and TRBJ2-4, with 14 bases fitting TRBD2. The junction had 3 bases not matched to a gene; V was cut back by 5 bases and J by 6 bases. This CDR3 is 15 amino acids long. The germline gives CDR1 ENHRY, CDR2 SYGVKD.

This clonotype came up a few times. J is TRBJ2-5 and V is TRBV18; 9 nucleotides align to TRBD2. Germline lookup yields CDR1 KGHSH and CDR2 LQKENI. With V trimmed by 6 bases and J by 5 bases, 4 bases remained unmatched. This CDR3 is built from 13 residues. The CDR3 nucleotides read TGTGCCAGCTCCCTCGGACTAGCGGAGACCCAGTACTTC. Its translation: CASSLGLAETQYF.

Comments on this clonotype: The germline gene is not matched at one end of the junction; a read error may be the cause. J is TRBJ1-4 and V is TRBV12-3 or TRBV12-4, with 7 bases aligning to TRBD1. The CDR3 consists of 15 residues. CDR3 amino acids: CASRAQTGFGEKLSF. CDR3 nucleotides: TGTGCCAGCAGGGCCCAGACAGGGTTCGGTGAAAAACTGTCTTTT.

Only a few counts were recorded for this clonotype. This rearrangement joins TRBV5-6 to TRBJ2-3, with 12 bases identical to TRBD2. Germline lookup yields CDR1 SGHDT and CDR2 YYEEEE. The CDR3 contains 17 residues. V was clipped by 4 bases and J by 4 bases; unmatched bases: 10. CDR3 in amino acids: CASSTLTSGGRADTQYF. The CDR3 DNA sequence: TGTGCCAGCAGCACCCTTACTAGCGGGGGGAGGGCAGATACGCAGTATTTT.

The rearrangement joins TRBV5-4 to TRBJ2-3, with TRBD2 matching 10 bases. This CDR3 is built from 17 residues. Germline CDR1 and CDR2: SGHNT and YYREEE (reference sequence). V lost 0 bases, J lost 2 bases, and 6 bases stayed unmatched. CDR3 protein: CASSLDASGGPTDTQYF. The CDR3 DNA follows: TGTGCCAGCAGCTTGGATGCTAGCGGGGGCCCCACAGATACGCAGTATTTT.

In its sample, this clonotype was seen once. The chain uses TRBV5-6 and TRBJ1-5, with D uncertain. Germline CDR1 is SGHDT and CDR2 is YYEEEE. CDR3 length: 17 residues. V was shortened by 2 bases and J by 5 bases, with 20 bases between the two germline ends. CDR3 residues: CASSLIPAGKRDQPQHF. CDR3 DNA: TGTGCCAGCAGCTTAATTCCTGCGGGGAAAAGGGATCAGCCCCAGCATTTT.

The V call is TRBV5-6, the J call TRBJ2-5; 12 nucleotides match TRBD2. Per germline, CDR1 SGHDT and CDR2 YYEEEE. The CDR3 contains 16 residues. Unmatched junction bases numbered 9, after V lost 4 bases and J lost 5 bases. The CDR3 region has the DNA TGTGCCAGCAGCCAGCCTAGCGGGGGGGACCTGGAGACCCAGTACTTC. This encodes CASSQPSGGDLETQYF.

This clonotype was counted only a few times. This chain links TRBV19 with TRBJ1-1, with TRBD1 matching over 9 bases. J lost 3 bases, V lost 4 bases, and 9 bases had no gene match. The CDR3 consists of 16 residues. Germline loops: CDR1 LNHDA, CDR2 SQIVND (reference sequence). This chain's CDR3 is CASSTPSDRGDTEAFF. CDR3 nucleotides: TGTGCCAGTAGTACTCCCTCGGACAGGGGCGACACTGAAGCTTTCTTT.

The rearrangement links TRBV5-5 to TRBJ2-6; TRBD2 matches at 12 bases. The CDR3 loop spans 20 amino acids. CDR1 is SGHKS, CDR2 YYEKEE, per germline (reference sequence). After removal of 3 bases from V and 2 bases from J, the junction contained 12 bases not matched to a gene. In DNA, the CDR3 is TGTGCCAGCAGCTCCCCCCGCCCTAGCGGGGGGGTCCCTGGGGCCAACGTCCTGACTTTC. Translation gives CASSSPRPSGGVPGANVLTF.

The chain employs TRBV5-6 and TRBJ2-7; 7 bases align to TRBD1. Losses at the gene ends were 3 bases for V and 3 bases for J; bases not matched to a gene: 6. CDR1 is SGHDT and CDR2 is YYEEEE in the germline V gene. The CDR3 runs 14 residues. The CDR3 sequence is CASSWGQWDYEQYF. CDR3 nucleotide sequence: TGTGCCAGCAGCTGGGGACAGTGGGACTACGAGCAGTACTTC.

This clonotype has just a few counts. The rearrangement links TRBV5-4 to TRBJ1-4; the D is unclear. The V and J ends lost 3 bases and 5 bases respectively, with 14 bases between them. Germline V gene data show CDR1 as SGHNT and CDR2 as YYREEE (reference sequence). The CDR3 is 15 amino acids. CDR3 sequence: CASSSEGAGNEKLFF. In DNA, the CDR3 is TGTGCCAGCAGCTCAGAGGGTGCGGGGAATGAAAAACTGTTTTTT.